The 23 T cell receptor beta chains below were found in one sample sequenced in a study of glioma-infiltrating T cells after dendritic cell vaccination. Stated time point: after dendritic cell vaccination, including at tumor progression/relapse. Sequencing used immunoSEQ multiplex PCR; TCRdb keeps in-frame clones, though not all of them. The data show 85,000 or so clones, about 85% seen once. This material consisted of blood, taken after dendritic cell vaccination. The receptor source for this set is a human donor with glioblastoma.

The sample holds a few counts of this clone. J is TRBJ2-7 and V is TRBV2, with D possibly being TRBD2 (5 bases). The CDR3 consists of 12 residues. Germline CDR1 and CDR2: SNHLY and FYNNEI. Trimming cost V 5 bases and J 1 base, with 6 bases left between them. Written as DNA, the CDR3 is TGTGCCAGCAGTTCGGGGTCCTACGAGCAGTACTTC. The encoded protein is CASSSGSYEQYF.

V is TRBV7-3 and J is TRBJ2-7; possibly TRBD1 for D (5 bases). Germline-derived CDR1 and CDR2 are SGHTA and FQGTGA. This CDR3 contains 14 residues. Trimming shortened V by 0 bases and J by 2 bases, and 8 bases separated the two germline ends. The CDR3 nucleotides are TGTGCCAGCAGCTTAACAACAGGACCCTACGAGCAGTACTTC. Amino acid sequence: CASSLTTGPYEQYF.

This clone was counted only a few times. The chain joins TRBV21-1 to TRBJ2-2; the D call in the table, TRBD1, was not verified against the DNA. TRBV21-1 is a known pseudogene. CDR3 size: 17 residues. The CDR3 region is CASSKTGGHANTGELFF. The CDR3 nucleotides are TGTGCCAGCAGCAAGACAGGGGGACACGCGAACACCGGGGAGCTGTTTTTT.

V usage is TRBV18 and J usage is TRBJ2-7; 12 positions agree with TRBD1. Trimming at V came to 4 bases and at J to 1 base, leaving 5 bases not matched to a gene. Germline assignment: CDR1 KGHSH and CDR2 LQKENI. This CDR3 is 16 amino acids long. In DNA, the CDR3 is TGTGCCAGCTCACTAACGGGACAGGGGGCATCCTACGAGCAGTACTTC. Translation gives CASSLTGQGASYEQYF.

The chain employs TRBV25-1 and TRBJ2-7; no definite D call. Trimming pared 4 bases from V and 2 bases from J, leaving 9 bases between. The V gene's germline CDR1 is MGHDK and CDR2 SYGVNS. The CDR3 is 13 amino acids. The DNA for the CDR3 is TGTGCCAGCAGTGGCGAAGTCCCCTACGAGCAGTACTTC. Protein product: CASSGEVPYEQYF.

The rearrangement uses TRBV28 and TRBJ1-1; TRBD1 is a possible D gene (5 bases). The CDR3 covers 16 residues. The V and J ends lost 2 bases and 0 bases respectively, with 13 bases between them. Germline CDR1 reads MDHEN; CDR2 reads SYDVKM. The CDR3 DNA sequence: TGTGCCAGCAGTTTAGGTAACAGGTTCATGAACACTGAAGCTTTCTTT. Its protein is CASSLGNRFMNTEAFF.

This chain connects TRBV5-1 to TRBJ2-1; 8 bases map to TRBD2. CDR3 length: 16 amino acids. J gave up 6 bases and V 2 bases, and 10 bases lay outside the gene matches. Germline V gives CDR1 SGHRS, CDR2 YFSETQ. In nucleotides, the CDR3 is TGCGCCAGCAGCTTAGATGGGGCTAGCGGGCGCAATGAGCAGTTCTTC. This sequence encodes CASSLDGASGRNEQFF.

By sample fraction, this clone is medium-sized. The chain employs TRBV4-1 and TRBJ2-1, with 10 positions matching TRBD2. Germline V gene data show CDR1 as MGHRA and CDR2 as YSYEKL. This CDR3 is built from 16 residues. V lost 4 bases and J lost 0; bases outside the gene matches: 3. This CDR3 is CASSLSSGSSYNEQFF. The CDR3 DNA sequence: TGCGCCAGCAGCCTATCTAGCGGGAGCTCCTACAATGAGCAGTTCTTC.

The V call is TRBV30, the J call TRBJ2-7; 12 positions match TRBD2. Germline CDR1 GTSNPN, CDR2 SVGIG (reference sequence). Trimming at V came to 0 bases and at J to 1 base, leaving 7 bases not matched to a gene. CDR3 size: 17 residues. As DNA, the CDR3 is TGTGCCTGGAGTGTACCCGGACTAGCGGGATCTTCCTACGAGCAGTACTTC. It specifies CAWSVPGLAGSSYEQYF. The complete variable domain, with remaining parts taken from reference TRBV30 and TRBJ2-7, reads SQTIHQWPATLVQPVGSPLSLECTVEGTSNPNLYWYRQAAGRGLQLLFYSVGIGQISSEVPQNLSASRPQDRQFILSSKKLLLSDSGFYLCAWSVPGLAGSSYEQYFGPGTRLTVT.

The J gene is TRBJ1-5, the V gene TRBV13; the D gene is possibly TRBD1 (6 bases). Looked up from germline, CDR1 is PRHDT and CDR2 is FYEKMQ (reference sequence). V lost 5 bases and J lost 4, with 9 bases in between. The CDR3 runs 13 residues. The CDR3 nucleotides read TGTGCCAGCAGCCCGGACAGAAATCAGCCCCAGCATTTT. It yields the protein CASSPDRNQPQHF.

The V call is TRBV18, the J call TRBJ1-2, with 9 nucleotides matching TRBD1. The CDR3 sequence is 15 residues long. V shed 2 bases, J shed 5 bases, and the junction held 6 bases outside the gene matches. CDR1 KGHSH and CDR2 LQKENI come from the germline V gene. The CDR3 loop reads CASSPWDREIYGYTF. As DNA, the CDR3 is TGTGCCAGCTCACCATGGGACAGGGAGATATATGGCTACACCTTC.

V gene TRBV4-3 combines with J gene TRBJ1-2, with 9 bases lining up with TRBD1. This CDR3 is built from 18 residues. CDR1 LGHNA and CDR2 YSLEER come from the germline V gene. Trimming removed 3 bases from V and 3 bases from J; junction bases left unmatched: 14. The CDR3 protein is CASSQSLGTGSTYYGYTF. The DNA for the CDR3 is TGCGCCAGCAGCCAGTCCCTCGGGACAGGGTCCACTTACTATGGCTACACCTTC.

The chain has TRBV30 and TRBJ2-7, with 13 bases that match TRBD2. J gave up 4 bases and V 3 bases, and 3 bases lay outside the gene matches. The CDR3 spans 14 residues. Germline V gene sequence: CDR1 GTSNPN, CDR2 SVGIG (reference sequence). The CDR3: CAWSRLAGGYEQYF. The CDR3 nucleotides are TGTGCCTGGAGCAGACTAGCGGGAGGTTACGAGCAGTACTTC.

V usage is TRBV7-2 and J usage is TRBJ2-7; TRBD2 aligns across 10 bases. Germline V lookup: CDR1 SGHTA, CDR2 FQGNSA. The CDR3 has 16 residues. V lost 2 bases to trimming and J lost 6 bases; unmatched junction nucleotides: 10. CDR3 sequence: CASSLLLLAGPGEQYF. As DNA, the CDR3 is TGTGCCAGCAGCTTATTGCTACTAGCGGGGCCCGGCGAGCAGTACTTC.

The chain combines TRBV30 with TRBJ2-7; 10 nucleotides line up with TRBD1. After removal of 2 bases from V and 6 bases from J, the junction contained 10 bases not matched to a gene. The germline V gene encodes CDR1 GTSNPN and CDR2 SVGIG (reference sequence). The CDR3 is 15 residues long. CDR3 coding DNA: TGTGCCTGGAGTCAAGGGTTGGGACAGGGGAGCGAGCAGTACTTC. It yields the protein CAWSQGLGQGSEQYF.

CDR3 sequence (DNA): TGTGCCAGCAGTTTGGGCGATAGCAATCAGCCCCAGCATTTT. Its translation is CASSLGDSNQPQHF. V and J are TRBV27 and TRBJ1-5; D remains ambiguous. The V gene lost 3 bases and the J gene lost 0 bases, with 6 bases spanning the gap. CDR3 size: 14 residues. Germline CDR1 reads MNHEY; CDR2 reads SMNVEV (reference sequence).

V is TRBV19 and J is TRBJ1-5, with 9 bases fitting TRBD1. The CDR3 contains 16 residues. Germline CDR1 LNHDA, CDR2 SQIVND (reference sequence). V shed 4 bases, J shed 7 bases, and the junction held 11 bases outside the gene matches. In nucleotides, the CDR3 is TGTGCCAGTAGTAGACAAGACAGGGGGAATCGACAGCCCCAGCATTTT. Its protein product is CASSRQDRGNRQPQHF.

The chain recombines TRBV5-1 with TRBJ1-1; TRBD1 matches at 8 bases. Germline-derived CDR1 and CDR2 are SGHRS and YFSETQ. The CDR3 runs to 15 residues. J lost 2 bases, V lost 0 bases, and 3 bases had no gene match. The DNA for the CDR3 is TGCGCCAGCAGCTTGGATACAGGGGGAAACACTGAAGCTTTCTTT. Its protein product is CASSLDTGGNTEAFF.

The sample holds a few counts of this clone. V is TRBV6-6 and J is TRBJ1-5; D remains ambiguous. V shed 5 bases and J shed 0 bases, with 8 bases lying between them. Germline V gene sequence: CDR1 MNHNY, CDR2 SVGAGI (reference sequence). CDR3 length: 14 amino acids. The CDR3 here is CASSRTVSNQPQHF. For the CDR3, the DNA is TGTGCCAGCAGTCGTACAGTTAGCAATCAGCCCCAGCATTTT.

V and J are TRBV2 and TRBJ2-1, with 7 nucleotides matching TRBD1. The CDR3 is 14 residues long. CDR1 and CDR2 (germline): SNHLY, FYNNEI. The ends lost 4 bases at V and 3 bases at J; junction bases unmatched: 3. Here the CDR3 reads CASSGDRYYNEQFF. CDR3 in DNA: TGTGCCAGCAGTGGGGACAGATACTACAATGAGCAGTTCTTC.

The chain combines TRBV28 with TRBJ2-7; TRBD1 aligns across 11 bases. Germline CDR1 reads MDHEN; CDR2 reads SYDVKM. V gave up 6 bases and J gave up 1 base; unmatched junction bases: 5. The CDR3 runs to 15 residues. The CDR3 spells CASSTGTGGSYEQYF. The CDR3, as DNA: TGTGCCAGCAGCACCGGGACAGGGGGGTCCTACGAGCAGTACTTC.

This chain uses TRBV30 with TRBJ2-1; 10 bases fit TRBD2. The CDR3 has 14 amino acids. The J segment lost 8 bases and the V segment lost 3 bases, leaving 7 bases of the junction unmatched. Germline V gene sequence: CDR1 GTSNPN, CDR2 SVGIG (reference sequence). The CDR3 loop is CAWRLAGPRDEQFF. In DNA form, the CDR3 reads TGTGCCTGGAGACTAGCGGGACCCCGGGATGAGCAGTTCTTC.

Written as DNA, the CDR3 is TGTGCCAGTAGTATAAGCAGGGGCGAGCAGTACTTC. This sequence encodes CASSISRGEQYF. The gene calls are TRBV19 and TRBJ2-7; tentative D call: TRBD1 (6 bases). The CDR3 contains 12 residues. The germline V gene has CDR1 LNHDA and CDR2 SQIVND (reference sequence). V was cut by 2 bases and J by 6 bases, with 8 bases left in between.